Below are 32 T cell receptor beta chains sequenced from a single sample in a study of CD8 T cells in Susac syndrome (dated by TCRdb to between 2019 and 2020). Receptor libraries were prepared by the immunoSEQ multiplex PCR assay. RNA was extracted using the RNeasy kit, and roughly 0.5 to 1 ug of the RNA was reverse transcribed with random hexamers. Through fastp at Q25 and MiXCR, TCRdb rebuilt clones from the public reads, retaining in-frame beta chains. Each entry merges the rows of one CDR3 protein and shows their most common DNA and genes. Within this sample are 75,000 or so distinct CDR3 sequences, with approximately 95% of them counted one time only. The ten largest account for more than 0.8% of the sample. The material sequenced was CD8+ T cells from PBMCs. The receptors shown here come from a human donor with Susac syndrome.

V and J are TRBV5-1 and TRBJ2-1; D remains ambiguous. Germline CDR1 SGHRS, CDR2 YFSETQ. The CDR3 spans 11 residues. Trimming shortened V by 1 base and J by 12 bases, and 8 bases separated the two germline ends. CDR3 DNA sequence: TGCGCCAGCAGCTTGACTGGGTCGCAGTTCTTC. Encoded protein: CASSLTGSQFF.

Worth noting for this clonotype: One junction end does not reproduce the germline sequence, and a read error may be involved. This chain connects TRBV15 to TRBJ2-7; tentatively, D is TRBD1 or TRBD2 (5 bases each). Looked up from germline, CDR1 is LNHNV and CDR2 is YYDKDF (reference sequence). CDR3 length equals 13 residues. CDR3 coding DNA: TGTGCCACCAGTTTTTTTGGAGAGGCAGGGAGTACCTTC. Translating gives CATSFFGEAGSTF.

J is TRBJ2-7 and V is TRBV27; TRBD2 matches at 10 bases. The CDR3 sequence is 14 residues long. V lost 6 bases, J lost 4 bases, and 6 bases stayed unmatched. CDR1 and CDR2 (germline): MNHEY, SMNVEV (reference sequence). CDR3 protein: CASRAGGSPYEQYF. The DNA of the CDR3 is TGTGCCAGCAGAGCGGGAGGGTCGCCTTACGAGCAGTACTTC.

The gene calls are TRBV13 and TRBJ2-7, with TRBD2 matching 7 bases. Germline CDR1 and CDR2: PRHDT and FYEKMQ (reference sequence). J gave up 0 bases and V 0 bases, and 5 bases lay outside the gene matches. The CDR3 extends over 16 amino acids. The CDR3 coding sequence is TGTGCCAGCAGCTTAGGCGGGCTAGCGGACTCCTACGAGCAGTACTTC. It specifies CASSLGGLADSYEQYF.

The gene calls are TRBV20-1 and TRBJ2-5; 9 bases line up with TRBD2. With V trimmed by 1 base and J by 1 base, 16 bases remained unmatched. The CDR3 has 19 amino acids. Germline lookup yields CDR1 DFQATT and CDR2 SNEGSKA (reference sequence). CDR3 region: CSARVTGRASGVGQETQYF. CDR3 nucleotide sequence: TGCAGTGCTAGAGTTACCGGCCGGGCTAGCGGGGTCGGCCAAGAGACCCAGTACTTC.

V usage is TRBV27 and J usage is TRBJ2-7; 9 bases match TRBD1. Germline trimming cut 9 bases from V and 5 bases from J; bases unmatched to any gene: 14. From germline, CDR1 is MNHEY and CDR2 SMNVEV (reference sequence). The CDR3 totals 15 residues. The CDR3 DNA follows: TGTGCCAGTAAACAACAGGGGGCGTGGGTTGACGAGCAGTACTTC. Its translation: CASKQQGAWVDEQYF.

This clonotype was observed a few times. The J gene is TRBJ2-5, the V gene TRBV7-9; D is uncertain. V gave up 4 bases and J gave up 5 bases, with 5 bases separating them. The CDR3 sequence is 11 residues long. Germline CDR1 is SEHNR and CDR2 is FQNEAQ (reference sequence). The CDR3 DNA sequence: TGTGCCAGCAGCTCGTACGAGACCCAGTACTTC. Translation: CASSSYETQYF.

V and J are TRBV9 and TRBJ2-1; D call uncertain. V was cut by 4 bases and J by 2 bases, with 4 bases left in between. Germline assignment: CDR1 SGDLS and CDR2 YYNGEE. This CDR3 is built from 12 residues. The CDR3 reads CASSTTYNEQFF. The CDR3 region has the DNA TGTGCCAGCAGCACCACCTACAATGAGCAGTTCTTC.

This chain connects TRBV27 to TRBJ1-2; 8 bases match TRBD1. The ends lost 4 bases at V and 6 bases at J; junction bases unmatched: 7. Germline V CDR1 and CDR2: MNHEY, SMNVEV (reference sequence). The CDR3 consists of 14 residues. The CDR3, as DNA: TGTGCCAGCAGTTCCCTGGACAGGGTAGATGGCTACACCTTC. It encodes CASSSLDRVDGYTF.

This chain connects TRBV27 to TRBJ2-3, with 10 bases aligning to TRBD2. Germline trimming cut 2 bases from V and 2 bases from J; bases unmatched to any gene: 1. This CDR3 comprises 15 residues. Germline assignment: CDR1 MNHEY and CDR2 SMNVEV (reference sequence). CDR3 amino acids: CASSLGLADTDTQYF. The DNA for the CDR3 is TGTGCCAGCAGTTTAGGACTAGCGGACACAGATACGCAGTATTTT.

This clonotype was recorded only once. This chain joins TRBV6-5 and TRBJ1-3, with TRBD1 as a possible D gene (5 bases). This CDR3 contains 14 residues. The ends were cut back, 2 bases at V and 8 bases at J, with 13 bases in the middle. Germline V CDR1 and CDR2: MNHEY, SVGAGI. In DNA, the CDR3 is TGTGCCAGCAGTTACGGCAGGGAAACGGACACCATATATTTT. It codes for CASSYGRETDTIYF.

This clonotype appeared a single time. The chain links TRBV27 to TRBJ2-1; D remains ambiguous. The ends were cut back, 4 bases at V and 9 bases at J, with 13 bases in the middle. Germline CDR1 is MNHEY and CDR2 is SMNVEV (reference sequence). This CDR3 region has 13 residues. The CDR3 sequence is CASSSPPNFEQFF. The DNA for the CDR3 is TGTGCCAGCAGTTCACCTCCGAACTTTGAGCAGTTCTTC.

This chain connects TRBV4-3 to TRBJ2-3; 9 bases fit TRBD2. Germline V lookup: CDR1 LGHNA, CDR2 YSLEER. This CDR3 contains 15 residues. With V trimmed by 3 bases and J by 4 bases, 5 bases remained unmatched. The CDR3 loop reads CASSHLAGEPDTQYF. As DNA, the CDR3 is TGCGCCAGCAGCCATTTAGCGGGAGAACCAGATACGCAGTATTTT.

This clonotype was observed a single time. V and J are TRBV10-3 and TRBJ2-2; TRBD1 might be the D (5 bases). Trimming shortened V by 7 bases and J by 7 bases, and 7 bases separated the two germline ends. Germline V gives CDR1 ENHRY, CDR2 SYGVKD. CDR3 length: 11 amino acids. CDR3 coding DNA: TGTGCCATCACCCAGGGCGGGGAGCTGTTTTTT. This gives the protein CAITQGGELFF.

Concerning this clonotype: Sequence at one end of the junction differs from germline and may be a read error. The chain employs TRBV7-7 and TRBJ2-2, with D maybe TRBD2 (6 bases). The CDR3 extends over 18 amino acids. The germline V gene has CDR1 SSHAT and CDR2 FNYEAQ (reference sequence). This CDR3 is CASSLVPLDSGYTGELFF. Written as DNA, the CDR3 is TGTGCTAGCAGCTTAGTTCCCCTGGATAGCGGTTACACCGGGGAGCTGTTTTTT.

This clonotype was recorded a few times. V is TRBV9 and J is TRBJ2-1; D unresolved. The CDR3 spans 12 residues. The V end was cut by 3 bases, the J end by 7 bases, with 8 bases between. CDR1 and CDR2 (germline): SGDLS, YYNGEE. The DNA of the CDR3 is TGTGCCAGCAGCGCCTACGGTAATGAGCAGTTCTTC. This gives the protein CASSAYGNEQFF.

The genes are TRBV12-3 or TRBV12-4 and TRBJ2-5; 10 nucleotides align to TRBD2. The CDR3 length is 15 residues. The junction had 6 bases not matched to a gene; V was cut back by 6 bases and J by 2 bases. The CDR3 reads CASRLAGAQQETQYF. CDR3 nucleotide sequence: TGTGCCAGCAGGCTAGCGGGGGCCCAACAAGAGACCCAGTACTTC.

The chain carries TRBV27 and TRBJ2-3; TRBD1 or TRBD2 may be the D gene (6 bases each). The germline V and J ends were trimmed by 8 bases and 3 bases, with 9 bases remaining between them. CDR1 and CDR2 from the germline V gene are MNHEY and SMNVEV (reference sequence). The CDR3 has 12 residues. Written as DNA, the CDR3 is TGTGCCAGCCGGGGGCTTACAGATACGCAGTATTTT. Translated: CASRGLTDTQYF.

The chain combines TRBV29-1 with TRBJ2-7, with TRBD1 as a possible D gene (5 bases). V shed 2 bases and J shed 3 bases, with 8 bases lying between them. Germline assignment: CDR1 SQVTM and CDR2 ANQGSEA. CDR3 length: 12 residues. The CDR3 coding sequence is TGCAGCGTTGAAACAGGTCGCTACGAGCAGTACTTC. It codes for CSVETGRYEQYF.

The chain couples TRBV15 to TRBJ2-5, with no clear D. Germline CDR1 is LNHNV and CDR2 is YYDKDF (reference sequence). Trimming removed 5 bases from V and 4 bases from J, with 14 bases in between. The CDR3 extends over 14 amino acids. CDR3 loop: CATSGYQGGETQYF. The CDR3, as DNA: TGTGCCACCAGCGGATATCAAGGTGGAGAGACCCAGTACTTC.

V usage is TRBV25-1 and J usage is TRBJ2-3; D may be TRBD1 (5 bases). V was pared by 5 bases and J by 3 bases, with 6 bases between. This CDR3 region has 12 residues. The germline gives CDR1 MGHDK, CDR2 SYGVNS. The CDR3 sequence: CASSQGTDTQYF. For the CDR3, the DNA is TGTGCCAGCAGTCAGGGTACAGATACGCAGTATTTT.

The J gene is TRBJ2-2, the V gene TRBV29-1, with D hard to call. This CDR3 comprises 10 residues. V was trimmed by 7 bases and J by 7 bases, leaving 7 bases between them. Germline V gives CDR1 SQVTM, CDR2 ANQGSEA. This CDR3 is CSAWGGELFF. In DNA form, the CDR3 reads TGCAGCGCCTGGGGCGGGGAGCTGTTTTTT.

In the case of this clonotype: A junction boundary mismatches the germline segment, possibly from a read error. The V call is TRBV2, the J call TRBJ2-3; D call uncertain. The germline V gene encodes CDR1 SNHLY and CDR2 FYNNEI. The CDR3 totals 12 residues. CDR3 sequence reads: CASPIGTDTQYF. CDR3 coding DNA: TGTGCCAGCCCCATCGGCACGGATACGCAGTATTTT.

Written as DNA, the CDR3 is TGCGCCAGCAGCCAAGAAACGGCATCAACTAATGAAAAACTGTTTTTT. Its protein is CASSQETASTNEKLFF. V gene TRBV4-3 combines with J gene TRBJ1-4; D ambiguous. Trimming took 0 bases from V and 0 from J, leaving 8 bases between them. The CDR3 loop spans 16 amino acids. Germline CDR1 LGHNA, CDR2 YSLEER.

The rearrangement uses TRBV20-1 and TRBJ2-7; 7 bases are shared with TRBD2. The CDR3 is 15 amino acids. Germline CDR1 reads DFQATT; CDR2 reads SNEGSKA (reference sequence). The J segment lost 2 bases and the V segment lost 4 bases, leaving 11 bases of the junction unmatched. CDR3 DNA sequence: TGCAGTGCTACTCTCGAGAGGGAGGGACCCTACGAGCAGTACTTC. Protein: CSATLEREGPYEQYF.

The chain joins TRBV2 to TRBJ2-7; D perhaps matches TRBD2 (6 bases). Germline-derived CDR1 and CDR2 are SNHLY and FYNNEI. The germline V and J ends were trimmed by 10 bases and 1 base, with 14 bases remaining between them. CDR3 size: 13 residues. The CDR3 protein is CAIGPGTSYEQYF. For the CDR3, the DNA is TGTGCCATCGGGCCGGGGACTTCCTACGAGCAGTACTTC.

The V and J genes are TRBV29-1 and TRBJ1-1; TRBD1 might be the D (5 bases). Germline V gives CDR1 SQVTM, CDR2 ANQGSEA. The CDR3 is 12 amino acids. V was trimmed by 6 bases and J by 11 bases, leaving 19 bases between them. Here the CDR3 DNA reads TGCAGCGTATCGGACGTCGGGGGGACGGCTTTCTTT. It is translated as CSVSDVGGTAFF.

This clonotype was counted once. V usage is TRBV4-1 and J usage is TRBJ1-6; TRBD1 matches at 7 bases. The V segment lost 4 bases and the J segment 4 bases; nucleotides outside the gene matches: 4. The CDR3 covers 15 residues. Germline-derived CDR1 and CDR2 are MGHRA and YSYEKL. Here the CDR3 DNA reads TGCGCCAGCAGCCCAGGGGGAACTTATAATTCACCCCTCCACTTT. Translated: CASSPGGTYNSPLHF.

This clonotype was seen only once. V gene TRBV6-2 or TRBV6-3 combines with J gene TRBJ2-1; TRBD2 matches at 7 bases. Germline lookup yields CDR1 MNHEY and CDR2 SVGEGT. Germline trimming cut 2 bases from V and 10 bases from J; bases unmatched to any gene: 5. This CDR3 has 13 residues. DNA of the CDR3: TGTGCCAGCAGTTACGGGACTAACTCGGAGCAGTTCTTC. Amino acid sequence: CASSYGTNSEQFF.

The gene calls are TRBV19 and TRBJ2-1; D not resolved. The CDR3 consists of 14 residues. Germline V gene data show CDR1 as LNHDA and CDR2 as SQIVND (reference sequence). V was clipped by 6 bases and J by 4 bases, with 13 bases between them. CDR3 amino acids: CASRAPDGYNEQFF. The DNA of the CDR3 is TGTGCCAGTAGGGCCCCCGACGGGTACAATGAGCAGTTCTTC.

The chain couples TRBV7-2 to TRBJ2-3; perhaps TRBD2 as D (5 bases). Germline loops: CDR1 SGHTA, CDR2 FQGNSA. CDR3 length: 15 amino acids. Deletions cut 5 bases from V and 0 bases from J, with 12 bases between. The CDR3 loop is CASSLLEGSTDTQYF. In DNA form, the CDR3 reads TGTGCCAGCAGCCTGTTAGAGGGAAGCACAGATACGCAGTATTTT.

The rearrangement joins TRBV28 to TRBJ1-1; D is undetermined. The CDR3 covers 15 residues. From germline, CDR1 is MDHEN and CDR2 SYDVKM. The germline V and J ends were trimmed by 5 bases and 5 bases, with 18 bases remaining between them. The CDR3 coding sequence is TGTGCCAGCAGTGCCCTTGGCGACGGGGAGACTGAAGCTTTCTTT. It specifies CASSALGDGETEAFF.